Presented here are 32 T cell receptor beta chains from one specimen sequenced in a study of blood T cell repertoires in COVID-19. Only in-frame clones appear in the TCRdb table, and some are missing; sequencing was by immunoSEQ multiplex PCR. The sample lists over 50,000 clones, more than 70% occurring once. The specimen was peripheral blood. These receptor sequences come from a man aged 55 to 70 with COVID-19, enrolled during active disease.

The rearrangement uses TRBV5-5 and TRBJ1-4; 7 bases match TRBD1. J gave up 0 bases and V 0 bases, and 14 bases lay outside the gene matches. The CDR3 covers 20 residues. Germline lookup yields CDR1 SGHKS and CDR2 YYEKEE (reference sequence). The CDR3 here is CASSLGWTGTASSTNEKLFF. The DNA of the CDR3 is TGTGCCAGCAGCTTGGGGTGGACTGGGACAGCTAGTTCAACTAATGAAAAACTGTTTTTT.

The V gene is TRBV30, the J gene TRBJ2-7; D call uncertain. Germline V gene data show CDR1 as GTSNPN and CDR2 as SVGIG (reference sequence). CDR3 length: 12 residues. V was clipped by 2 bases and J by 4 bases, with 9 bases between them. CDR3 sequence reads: CAWSISQYEQYF. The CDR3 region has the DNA TGTGCCTGGAGTATATCTCAGTACGAGCAGTACTTC.

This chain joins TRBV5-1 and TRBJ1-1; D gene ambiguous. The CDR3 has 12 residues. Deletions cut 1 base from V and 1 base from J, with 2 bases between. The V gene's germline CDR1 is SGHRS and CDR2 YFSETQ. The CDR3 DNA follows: TGCGCCAGCAGCTTGCGGAACACTGAAGCTTTCTTT. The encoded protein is CASSLRNTEAFF.

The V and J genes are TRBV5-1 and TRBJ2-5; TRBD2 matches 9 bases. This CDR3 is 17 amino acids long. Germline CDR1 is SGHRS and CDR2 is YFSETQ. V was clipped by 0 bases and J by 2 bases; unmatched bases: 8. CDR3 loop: CASSLGWLAGGQETQYF. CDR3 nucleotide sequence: TGCGCCAGCAGCTTGGGCTGGTTGGCGGGGGGGCAAGAGACCCAGTACTTC.

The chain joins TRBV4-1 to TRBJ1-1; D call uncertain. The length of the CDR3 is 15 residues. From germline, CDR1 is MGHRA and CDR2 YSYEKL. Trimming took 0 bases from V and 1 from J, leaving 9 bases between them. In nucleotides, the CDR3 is TGCGCCAGCAGCCAAGATCCGGGAGCGAACACTGAAGCTTTCTTT. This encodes CASSQDPGANTEAFF.

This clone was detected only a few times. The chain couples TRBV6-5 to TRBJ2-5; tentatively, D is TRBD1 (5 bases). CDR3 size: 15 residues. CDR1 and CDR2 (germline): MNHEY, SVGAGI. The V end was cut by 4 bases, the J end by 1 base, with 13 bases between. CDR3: CASSLGIGAQETQYF. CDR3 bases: TGTGCCAGCAGTTTAGGGATAGGGGCCCAAGAGACCCAGTACTTC.

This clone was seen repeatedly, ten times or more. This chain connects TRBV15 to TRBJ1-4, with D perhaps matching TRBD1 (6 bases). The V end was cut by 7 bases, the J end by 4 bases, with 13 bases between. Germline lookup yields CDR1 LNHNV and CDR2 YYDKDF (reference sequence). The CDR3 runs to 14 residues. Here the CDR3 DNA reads TGTGCCACCACCCGGGACATAAATAATGAAAAACTGTTTTTT. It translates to CATTRDINNEKLFF.

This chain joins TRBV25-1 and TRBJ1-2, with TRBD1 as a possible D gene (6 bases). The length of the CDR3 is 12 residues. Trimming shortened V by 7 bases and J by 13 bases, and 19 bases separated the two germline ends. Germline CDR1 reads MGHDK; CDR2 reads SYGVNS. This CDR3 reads CASIQGRVRCTF. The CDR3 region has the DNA TGTGCCAGCATCCAGGGGAGGGTTCGCTGCACCTTC.

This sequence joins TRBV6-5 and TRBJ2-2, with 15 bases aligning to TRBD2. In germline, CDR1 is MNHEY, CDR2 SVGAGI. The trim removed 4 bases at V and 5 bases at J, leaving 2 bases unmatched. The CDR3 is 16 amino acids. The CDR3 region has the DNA TGTGCCAGCAGTTCGGGACTAGCGGGAGGAACCGGGGAGCTGTTTTTT. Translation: CASSSGLAGGTGELFF.

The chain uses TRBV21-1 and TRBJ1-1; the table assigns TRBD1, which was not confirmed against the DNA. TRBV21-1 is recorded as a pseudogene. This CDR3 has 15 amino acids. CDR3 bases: TGTGCCAGCAGCGCTCGGGACAGCGGGAACACTGAAGCTTTCTTT. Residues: CASSARDSGNTEAFF.

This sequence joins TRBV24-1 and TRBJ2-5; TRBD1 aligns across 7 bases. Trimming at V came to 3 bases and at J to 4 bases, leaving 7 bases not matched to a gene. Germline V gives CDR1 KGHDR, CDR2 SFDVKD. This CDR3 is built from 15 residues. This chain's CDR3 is CATSDPMTGRETQYF. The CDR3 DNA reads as TGTGCCACCAGTGATCCGATGACAGGGCGAGAGACCCAGTACTTC.

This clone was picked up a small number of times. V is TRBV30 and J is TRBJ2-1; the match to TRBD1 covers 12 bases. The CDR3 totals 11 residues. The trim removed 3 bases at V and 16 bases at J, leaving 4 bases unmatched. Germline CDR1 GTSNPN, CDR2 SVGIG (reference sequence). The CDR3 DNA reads TGTGCCTGGAGCGGGACAGGGGGCGTTTTCTTC. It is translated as CAWSGTGGVFF.

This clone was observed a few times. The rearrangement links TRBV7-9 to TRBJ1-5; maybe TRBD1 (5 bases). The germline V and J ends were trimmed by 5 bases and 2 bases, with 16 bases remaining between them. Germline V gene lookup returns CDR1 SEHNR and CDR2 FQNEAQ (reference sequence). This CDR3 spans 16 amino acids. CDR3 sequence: CASSLSGGSGNQPQHF. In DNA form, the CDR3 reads TGTGCCAGCAGCCTAAGTGGGGGGTCGGGCAATCAGCCCCAGCATTTT.

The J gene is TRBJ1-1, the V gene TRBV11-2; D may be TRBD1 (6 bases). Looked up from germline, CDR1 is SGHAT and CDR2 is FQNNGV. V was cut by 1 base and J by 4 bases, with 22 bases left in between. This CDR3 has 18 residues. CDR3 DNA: TGTGCCAGCAGCTTAGGGGGGCACAGGGATCGCCCCGCCACTGAAGCTTTCTTT. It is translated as CASSLGGHRDRPATEAFF.

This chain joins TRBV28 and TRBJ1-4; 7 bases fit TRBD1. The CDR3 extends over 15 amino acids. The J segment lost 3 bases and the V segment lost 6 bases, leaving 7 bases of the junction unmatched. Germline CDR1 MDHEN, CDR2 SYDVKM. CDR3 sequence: CASSLPGGANEKLFF. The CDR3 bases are TGTGCCAGCAGCCTGCCAGGGGGTGCTAATGAAAAACTGTTTTTT.

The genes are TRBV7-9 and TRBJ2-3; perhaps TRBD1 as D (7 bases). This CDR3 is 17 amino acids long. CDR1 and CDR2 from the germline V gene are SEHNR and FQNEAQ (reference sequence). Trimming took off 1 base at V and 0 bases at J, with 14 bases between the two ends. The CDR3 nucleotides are TGTGCCAGCAGCTTAGATTACAGGGGAGGTAGCACAGATACGCAGTATTTT. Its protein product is CASSLDYRGGSTDTQYF. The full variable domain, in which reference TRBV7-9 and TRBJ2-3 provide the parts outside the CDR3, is DTGVSQNPRHKITKRGQNVTFRCDPISEHNRLYWYRQTLGQGPEFLTYFQNEAQLEKSRLLSDRFSAERPKGSFSTLEIQRTEQGDSAMYLCASSLDYRGGSTDTQYFGPGTRLTVL.

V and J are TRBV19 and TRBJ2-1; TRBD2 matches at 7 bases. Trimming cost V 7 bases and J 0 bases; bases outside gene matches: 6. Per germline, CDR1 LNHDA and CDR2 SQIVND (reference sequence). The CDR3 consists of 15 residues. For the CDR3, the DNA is TGTGCCAGTAAACTAGCGCTAAGCTCCTACAATGAGCAGTTCTTC. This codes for CASKLALSSYNEQFF.

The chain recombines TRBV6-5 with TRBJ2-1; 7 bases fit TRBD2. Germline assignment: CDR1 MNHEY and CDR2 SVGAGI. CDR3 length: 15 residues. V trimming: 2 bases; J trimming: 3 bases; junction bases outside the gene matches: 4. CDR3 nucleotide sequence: TGTGCCAGCAGTTACAGTCTAGCGGACTACAATGAGCAGTTCTTC. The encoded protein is CASSYSLADYNEQFF.

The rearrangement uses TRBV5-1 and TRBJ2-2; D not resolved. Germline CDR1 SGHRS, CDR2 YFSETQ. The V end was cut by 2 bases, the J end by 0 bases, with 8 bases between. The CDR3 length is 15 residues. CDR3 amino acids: CASSLSVSNTGELFF. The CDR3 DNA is TGCGCCAGCAGCTTATCAGTCTCGAACACCGGGGAGCTGTTTTTT.

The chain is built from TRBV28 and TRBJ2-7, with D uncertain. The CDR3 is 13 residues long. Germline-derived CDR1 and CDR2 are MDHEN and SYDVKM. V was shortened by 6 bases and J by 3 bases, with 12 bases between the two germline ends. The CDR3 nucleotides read TGTGCCAGCAGCCCCGAATCCTACTACGAGCAGTACTTC. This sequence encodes CASSPESYYEQYF. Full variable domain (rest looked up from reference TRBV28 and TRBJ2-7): DVKVTQSSRYLVKRTGEKVFLECVQDMDHENMFWYRQDPGLGLRLIYFSYDVKMKEKGDIPEGYSVSREKKERFSLILESASTNQTSMYLCASSPESYYEQYFGPGTRLTVT.

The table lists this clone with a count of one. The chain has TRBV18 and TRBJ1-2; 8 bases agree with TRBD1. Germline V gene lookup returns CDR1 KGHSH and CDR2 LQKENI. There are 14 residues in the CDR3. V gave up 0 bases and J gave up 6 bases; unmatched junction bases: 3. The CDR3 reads CASSPPEDRDGYTF. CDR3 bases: TGTGCCAGCTCACCACCGGAGGACAGGGATGGCTACACCTTC.

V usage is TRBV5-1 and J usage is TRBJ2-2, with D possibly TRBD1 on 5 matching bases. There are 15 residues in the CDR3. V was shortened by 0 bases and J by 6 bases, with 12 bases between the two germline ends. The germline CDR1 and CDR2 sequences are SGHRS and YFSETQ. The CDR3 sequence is CASSLGSRVAGELFF. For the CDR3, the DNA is TGCGCCAGCAGCTTGGGCTCCAGGGTTGCCGGGGAGCTGTTTTTT.

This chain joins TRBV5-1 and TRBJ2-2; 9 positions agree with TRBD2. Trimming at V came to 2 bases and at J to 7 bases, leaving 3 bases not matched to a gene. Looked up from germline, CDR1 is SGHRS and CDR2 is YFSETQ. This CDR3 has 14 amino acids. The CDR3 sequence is CASSFRLADGELFF. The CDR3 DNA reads TGCGCCAGCAGCTTCAGACTAGCGGACGGGGAGCTGTTTTTT. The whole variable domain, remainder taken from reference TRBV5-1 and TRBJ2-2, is KAGVTQTPRYLIKTRGQQVTLSCSPISGHRSVSWYQQTPGQGLQFLFEYFSETQRNKGNFPGRFSGRQFSNSRSEMNVSTLELGDSALYLCASSFRLADGELFFGEGSRLTVL.

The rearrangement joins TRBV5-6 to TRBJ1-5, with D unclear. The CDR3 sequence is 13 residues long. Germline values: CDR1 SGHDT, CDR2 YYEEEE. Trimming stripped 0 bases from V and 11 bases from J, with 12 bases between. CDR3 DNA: TGTGCCAGCAGCTTGGCAAGGGCCGGGACCCAGCATTTT. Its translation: CASSLARAGTQHF.

In DNA form, the CDR3 reads TGTGCCAGCAGCTTAGATCCATTGGCAGGGGTATATTTT. Protein: CASSLDPLAGVYF. The chain recombines TRBV11-2 with TRBJ1-3; weak D call: TRBD1 (6 bases). Deletions cut 0 bases from V and 14 bases from J, with 14 bases between. The CDR3 loop spans 13 amino acids. Germline V lookup: CDR1 SGHAT, CDR2 FQNNGV.

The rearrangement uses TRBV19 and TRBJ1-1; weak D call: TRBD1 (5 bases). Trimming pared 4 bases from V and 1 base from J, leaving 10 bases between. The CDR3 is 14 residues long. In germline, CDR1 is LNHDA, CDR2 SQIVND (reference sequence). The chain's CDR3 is CASSTWGGNTEAFF. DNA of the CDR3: TGTGCCAGTAGTACTTGGGGGGGGAACACTGAAGCTTTCTTT. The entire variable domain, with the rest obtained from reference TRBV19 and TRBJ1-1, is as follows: DGGITQSPKYLFRKEGQNVTLSCEQNLNHDAMYWYRQDPGQGLRLIYYSQIVNDFQKGDIAEGYSVSREKKESFPLTVTSAQKNPTAFYLCASSTWGGNTEAFFGQGTRLTVV.

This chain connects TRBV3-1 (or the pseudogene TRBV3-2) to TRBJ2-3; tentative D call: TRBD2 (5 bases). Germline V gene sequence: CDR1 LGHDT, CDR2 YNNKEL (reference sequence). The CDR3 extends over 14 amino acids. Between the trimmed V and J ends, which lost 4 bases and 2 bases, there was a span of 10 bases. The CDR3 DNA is TGTGCCAGCAGCCCAGCGGAGGACACAGATACGCAGTATTTT. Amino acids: CASSPAEDTDTQYF.

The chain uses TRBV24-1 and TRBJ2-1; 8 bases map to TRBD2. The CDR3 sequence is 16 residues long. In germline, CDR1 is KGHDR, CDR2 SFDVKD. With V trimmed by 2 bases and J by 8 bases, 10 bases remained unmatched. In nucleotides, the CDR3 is TGTGCCACCAGTGATTCTGGCGGGAGGAGTGTGGATGAGCAGTTCTTC. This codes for CATSDSGGRSVDEQFF.

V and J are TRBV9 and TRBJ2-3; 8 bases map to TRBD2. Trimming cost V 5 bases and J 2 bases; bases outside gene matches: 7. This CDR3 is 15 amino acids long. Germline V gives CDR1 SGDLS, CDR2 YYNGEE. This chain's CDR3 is CASSAAGGLTDTQYF. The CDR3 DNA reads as TGTGCCAGCAGTGCGGCGGGGGGCCTCACAGATACGCAGTATTTT.

This CDR3 is CAYPPGQPSSYEQYF. For the CDR3, the DNA is TGTGCCTATCCTCCGGGACAGCCAAGCTCCTACGAGCAGTACTTC. The chain carries TRBV27 and TRBJ2-7; TRBD1 matches 7 bases. V was pared by 11 bases and J by 0 bases, with 13 bases of the junction left unmatched. Germline values: CDR1 MNHEY, CDR2 SMNVEV (reference sequence). This CDR3 has 15 amino acids.

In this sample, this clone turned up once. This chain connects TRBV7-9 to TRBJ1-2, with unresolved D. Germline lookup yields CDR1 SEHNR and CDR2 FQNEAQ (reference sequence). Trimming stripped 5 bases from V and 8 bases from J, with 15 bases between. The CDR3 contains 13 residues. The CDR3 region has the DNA TGTGCCAGCAGCCCCGGGATTTCGGAGGGCTACACCTTC. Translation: CASSPGISEGYTF.

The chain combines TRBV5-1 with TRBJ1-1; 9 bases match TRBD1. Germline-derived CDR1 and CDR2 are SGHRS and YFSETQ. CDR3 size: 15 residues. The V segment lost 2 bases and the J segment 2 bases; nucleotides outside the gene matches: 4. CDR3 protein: CASSLTGGGNTEAFF. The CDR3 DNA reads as TGCGCCAGCAGCTTAACAGGGGGCGGCAACACTGAAGCTTTCTTT.